The count of the clone carrying this TCR beta chain is one. Germline and junction disagree at one end, which may indicate a read error. Other nucleotide sequences in the sample specify the same CDR3. There are 17 residues in the CDR3. From germline, CDR1 is SGHAT and CDR2 FQNNGV. This table comes from immunoSEQ multiplex PCR, and its TCRdb copy is limited to in-frame clones, with some not included. The sample includes over 80,000 clones, roughly nine tenths of them seen just once. These data belong to a study of blood T cell repertoires in COVID-19. The sequence was collected from a human donor with active COVID-19. The donor label of this sample is uncertain. Input material: peripheral blood. The chain couples TRBV11-2 to TRBJ1-3, with D maybe TRBD1 (6 bases). CDR3 nucleotide sequence: TGCGCCAGCAGCCCATTACAGGGATCAGCTGCTGGAAACACCATATATTTT. Translation gives CASSPLQGSAAGNTIYF. Looking up the rest from reference TRBV11-2 and TRBJ1-3 gives the full variable domain: EAGVAQSPRYKIIEKRQSVAFWCNPISGHATLYWYQQILGQGPKLLIQFQNNGVVDDSQLPKDRFSAERLKGVDSTLKIQPAKLEDSAVYLCASSPLQGSAAGNTIYFGEGSWLTVV.